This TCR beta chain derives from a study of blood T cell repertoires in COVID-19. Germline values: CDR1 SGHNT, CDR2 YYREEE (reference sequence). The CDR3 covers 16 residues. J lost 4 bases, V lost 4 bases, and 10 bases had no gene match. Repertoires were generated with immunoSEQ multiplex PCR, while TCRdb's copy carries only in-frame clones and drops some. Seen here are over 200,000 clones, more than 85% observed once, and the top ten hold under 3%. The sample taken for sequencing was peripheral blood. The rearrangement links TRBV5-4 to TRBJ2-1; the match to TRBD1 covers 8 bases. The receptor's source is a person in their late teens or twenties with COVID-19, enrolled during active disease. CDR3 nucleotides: TGTGCCAGCAGCAACCAAACAGGGGGGCATTACAATGAGCAGTTCTTC. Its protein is CASSNQTGGHYNEQFF.